This TCR beta chain appears in the sequencing data of a study of control samples from healthy donors and cancer patients. Generated by immunoSEQ multiplex PCR, the TCRdb table keeps only in-frame clones and is missing some. The sample shows around 200,000 clones, approximately 92% of them seen only once. Sequenced input: blood. The clonotype was recovered from a man aged 18 to 35 in good health.

Written as DNA, the CDR3 is TGCAGCGTTGTAGGGGGGGCAGGATACGAGCAGTACTTC. As protein: CSVVGGAGYEQYF. V gene TRBV29-1 combines with J gene TRBJ2-7, with D perhaps TRBD2 (7 bases). This CDR3 comprises 13 residues. The germline gives CDR1 SQVTM, CDR2 ANQGSEA. Trimming pared 4 bases from V and 4 bases from J, leaving 14 bases between.